Below, 21 T cell receptor beta chains from the same sample are listed, as sequenced in a study of technical replicates of blood from a few donors. Only in-frame clones appear in the TCRdb table, and some are missing; sequencing was by immunoSEQ multiplex PCR. The table lists more than 65,000 clones, about 96% of them singletons. Source material: T cells isolated from PBMCs. The receptors shown here come from a human donor in good health.

The chain is built from TRBV4-2 and TRBJ2-1; D call uncertain. Germline CDR1 LGHNA, CDR2 YNFKEQ. The CDR3 covers 14 residues. Trimming took 5 bases from V and 5 from J, leaving 13 bases between them. The CDR3 coding sequence is TGTGCCAGCAGCTTTCCCCGAGGCGACAATGAGCAGTTCTTC. As protein: CASSFPRGDNEQFF.

The genes are TRBV7-2 and TRBJ1-2; 8 nucleotides align to TRBD1. This CDR3 comprises 13 residues. Germline V lookup: CDR1 SGHTA, CDR2 FQGNSA. The V segment lost 6 bases and the J segment 6 bases; nucleotides outside the gene matches: 6. The CDR3 reads CASSLDRVNGYTF. The CDR3 DNA reads as TGTGCCAGCAGTCTGGACAGGGTCAATGGCTACACCTTC.

This chain joins TRBV9 and TRBJ2-7; D is unresolved. Trimming left V 0 bases short and J 2 bases short, with 9 bases between. From germline, CDR1 is SGDLS and CDR2 YYNGEE. The CDR3 is 14 residues long. CDR3 amino acids: CASSVGSSAYEQYF. In DNA form, the CDR3 reads TGTGCCAGCAGCGTAGGGTCGTCAGCCTACGAGCAGTACTTC.

V gene TRBV9 combines with J gene TRBJ2-7, with D possibly being TRBD2 (7 bases). This CDR3 has 14 residues. The germline V and J ends were trimmed by 3 bases and 5 bases, with 15 bases remaining between them. CDR1 is SGDLS, CDR2 YYNGEE, per germline. The CDR3 bases are TGTGCCAGCAGCGCCGGGGGAGGGGGAAACGAGCAGTACTTC. This codes for CASSAGGGGNEQYF.

The chain couples TRBV10-3 to TRBJ1-2; D is perhaps TRBD1 (5 bases). This CDR3 comprises 15 residues. Germline CDR1 reads ENHRY; CDR2 reads SYGVKD. The germline V and J ends were trimmed by 5 bases and 0 bases, with 13 bases remaining between them. The CDR3 DNA is TGTGCCATCAGTAAAGGGACTCCAGCTAACTATGGCTACACCTTC. This encodes CAISKGTPANYGYTF.

The rearrangement uses TRBV4-1 and TRBJ2-1; D call uncertain. The germline gives CDR1 MGHRA, CDR2 YSYEKL. There are 11 residues in the CDR3. V shed 8 bases and J shed 6 bases, with 8 bases lying between them. DNA for the CDR3: TGCGCCAGCGGGCTATTCAATGAGCAGTTCTTC. It encodes CASGLFNEQFF.

This rearrangement joins TRBV10-2 to TRBJ2-3, with 9 bases matching TRBD1. CDR3 size: 15 residues. Germline values: CDR1 WSHSY, CDR2 SAAADI. The trim removed 2 bases at V and 6 bases at J, leaving 6 bases unmatched. The CDR3 DNA reads as TGCGCCAGCAGTGAGGACAGGGGGAACTGGGATACGCAGTATTTT. Protein sequence: CASSEDRGNWDTQYF.

This chain links TRBV9 with TRBJ2-7, with 8 bases lining up with TRBD2. Germline V gene data show CDR1 as SGDLS and CDR2 as YYNGEE. J gave up 3 bases and V 0 bases, and 5 bases lay outside the gene matches. This CDR3 is 15 amino acids long. CDR3 region: CASSVGGSGIYEQYF. CDR3 sequence (DNA): TGTGCCAGCAGCGTAGGCGGTAGCGGGATCTACGAGCAGTACTTC.

V usage is TRBV9 and J usage is TRBJ2-5, with D possibly matching TRBD1 (5 bases). V was pared by 0 bases and J by 1 base, with 16 bases between. The CDR3 contains 17 residues. Per the germline V gene, CDR1 is SGDLS and CDR2 is YYNGEE. Here the CDR3 DNA reads TGTGCCAGCAGCGTAGCTGGCCAGGGCCCCTCCCAAGAGACCCAGTACTTC. This gives the protein CASSVAGQGPSQETQYF.

This clone has a single count. The rearrangement uses TRBV5-5 and TRBJ2-3; D is possibly TRBD2 (6 bases). Germline assignment: CDR1 SGHKS and CDR2 YYEKEE (reference sequence). The CDR3 totals 12 residues. Trimming left V 5 bases short and J 5 bases short, with 9 bases between. This CDR3 is CASSGGKDTQYF. The DNA of the CDR3 is TGTGCCAGCAGTGGGGGGAAAGATACGCAGTATTTT.

The rearrangement joins TRBV9 to TRBJ2-1; 9 bases align to TRBD2. Losses at the gene ends were 3 bases for V and 7 bases for J; bases not matched to a gene: 11. This CDR3 comprises 16 residues. From germline, CDR1 is SGDLS and CDR2 YYNGEE. The CDR3 sequence is CASSGQGGLAGNEQFF. The CDR3 DNA sequence: TGTGCCAGCAGCGGACAAGGGGGACTAGCCGGGAATGAGCAGTTCTTC.

The chain uses TRBV30 and TRBJ1-1, with D possibly being TRBD1 (6 bases). CDR1 and CDR2 (germline): GTSNPN, SVGIG (reference sequence). The CDR3 is made up of 14 amino acids. V dropped 0 bases and J dropped 5 bases, with 13 bases sitting between them. The CDR3 DNA follows: TGTGCCTGGAGTGTTTCAGGGGCAGGGACTGAAGCTTTCTTT. It codes for CAWSVSGAGTEAFF. Variable domain in full (rest from reference TRBV30 and TRBJ1-1): SQTIHQWPATLVQPVGSPLSLECTVEGTSNPNLYWYRQAAGRGLQLLFYSVGIGQISSEVPQNLSASRPQDRQFILSSKKLLLSDSGFYLCAWSVSGAGTEAFFGQGTRLTVV.

V gene TRBV9 combines with J gene TRBJ2-3, with 11 bases that match TRBD2. The germline gives CDR1 SGDLS, CDR2 YYNGEE. V lost 3 bases and J lost 2; bases outside the gene matches: 5. There are 16 residues in the CDR3. Here the CDR3 DNA reads TGTGCCAGCAGCGCCACTAGCGGGAGTACCACAGATACGCAGTATTTT. It is translated as CASSATSGSTTDTQYF. The whole variable domain, filled in from reference TRBV9 and TRBJ2-3, reads DSGVTQTPKHLITATGQRVTLRCSPRSGDLSVYWYQQSLDQGLQFLIQYYNGEERAKGNILERFSAQQFPDLHSELNLSSLELGDSALYFCASSATSGSTTDTQYFGPGTRLTVL.

The V call is TRBV7-8, the J call TRBJ2-7; 10 nucleotides match TRBD2. In germline, CDR1 is SGHVS, CDR2 FQNEAQ. J was trimmed by 6 bases and V by 7 bases; bases with no gene match: 12. This CDR3 is built from 15 residues. In DNA, the CDR3 is TGTGCCAGCACCTATCTTACTAGCGGGACTTCCGAGCAGTACTTC. It codes for CASTYLTSGTSEQYF. Drawing the rest from reference TRBV7-8 and TRBJ2-7, the complete variable domain is GAGVSQSPRYKVAKRGQDVALRCDPISGHVSLFWYQQALGQGPEFLTYFQNEAQLDKSGLPSDRFFAERPEGSVSTLKIQRTQQEDSAVYLCASTYLTSGTSEQYFGPGTRLTVT.

The chain recombines TRBV30 with TRBJ1-1; D not certain. V shed 4 bases and J shed 3 bases, with 15 bases lying between them. The CDR3 consists of 14 residues. Germline-derived CDR1 and CDR2 are GTSNPN and SVGIG (reference sequence). DNA for the CDR3: TGTGCCTGGAACGTACGACTGAGAGACACTGAAGCTTTCTTT. Amino acid sequence: CAWNVRLRDTEAFF. Drawing the rest from reference TRBV30 and TRBJ1-1, the complete variable domain is SQTIHQWPATLVQPVGSPLSLECTVEGTSNPNLYWYRQAAGRGLQLLFYSVGIGQISSEVPQNLSASRPQDRQFILSSKKLLLSDSGFYLCAWNVRLRDTEAFFGQGTRLTVV.

The chain employs TRBV7-9 and TRBJ2-7; no reliable D call. Between the trimmed V and J ends, which lost 5 bases and 0 bases, there was a span of 5 bases. The CDR3 covers 12 residues. Germline V gives CDR1 SEHNR, CDR2 FQNEAQ (reference sequence). CDR3 nucleotides: TGTGCCAGCAGCCGTCCCTCCTACGAGCAGTACTTC. Protein sequence: CASSRPSYEQYF.

The genes are TRBV6-6 and TRBJ1-1; TRBD1 aligns across 7 bases. Unmatched junction bases numbered 6, after V lost 6 bases and J lost 2 bases. This CDR3 has 14 amino acids. The V gene's germline CDR1 is MNHNY and CDR2 SVGAGI (reference sequence). The DNA of the CDR3 is TGTGCCAGCAGCCCTTGGACAGGCAACACTGAAGCTTTCTTT. It translates to CASSPWTGNTEAFF.

J is TRBJ2-7 and V is TRBV7-5; the table names TRBD1, a call not compared with the DNA. TRBV7-5 is a pseudogene locus. The CDR3 runs to 17 residues. CDR3 coding DNA: TGTGTCAGAAGCTTATTAGCCGGGACAGGGGAGAGGTACGAGCAGTACTTC. This codes for CVRSLLAGTGERYEQYF.

The chain employs TRBV11-3 and TRBJ1-3; the D is unclear. Germline V gene lookup returns CDR1 SGHNT and CDR2 YENEEA. Deletions cut 0 bases from V and 1 base from J, with 7 bases between. CDR3 length: 15 amino acids. CDR3 DNA: TGTGCCAGCAGCTTAGACCAGTTATCTGGAAACACCATATATTTT. Translating gives CASSLDQLSGNTIYF.

The chain couples TRBV29-1 to TRBJ2-7, with 8 positions matching TRBD1. The CDR3 totals 14 residues. Per germline, CDR1 SQVTM and CDR2 ANQGSEA. Unmatched junction bases numbered 11, after V lost 7 bases and J lost 3 bases. In nucleotides, the CDR3 is TGCAGCGCTCACTCACCGGGACAGGACTACGAGCAGTACTTC. It translates to CSAHSPGQDYEQYF.

The rearrangement joins TRBV7-9 to TRBJ2-7, with 11 nucleotides matching TRBD2. This CDR3 spans 15 amino acids. With V trimmed by 5 bases and J by 2 bases, 5 bases remained unmatched. Germline V gene lookup returns CDR1 SEHNR and CDR2 FQNEAQ (reference sequence). CDR3 coding DNA: TGTGCCAGCAGCGCGACTAGCGGGGCCGCCTACGAGCAGTACTTC. Residues: CASSATSGAAYEQYF.